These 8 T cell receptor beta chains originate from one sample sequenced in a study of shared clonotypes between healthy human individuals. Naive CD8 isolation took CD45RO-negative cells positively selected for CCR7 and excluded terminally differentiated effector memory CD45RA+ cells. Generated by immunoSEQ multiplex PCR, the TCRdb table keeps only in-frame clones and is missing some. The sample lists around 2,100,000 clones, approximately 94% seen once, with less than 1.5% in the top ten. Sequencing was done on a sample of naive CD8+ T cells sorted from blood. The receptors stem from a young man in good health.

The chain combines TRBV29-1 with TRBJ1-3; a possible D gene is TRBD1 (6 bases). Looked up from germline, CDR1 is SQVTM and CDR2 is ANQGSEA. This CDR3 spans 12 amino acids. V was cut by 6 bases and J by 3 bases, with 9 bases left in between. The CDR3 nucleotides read TGCAGCGTGGGACAAAGTGGAAACACCATATATTTT. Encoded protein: CSVGQSGNTIYF. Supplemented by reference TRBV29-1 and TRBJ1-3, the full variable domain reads SAVISQKPSRDICQRGTSLTIQCQVDSQVTMMFWYRQQPGQSLTLIATANQGSEATYESGFVIDKFPISRPNLTFSTLTVSNMSPEDSSIYLCSVGQSGNTIYFGEGSWLTVV.

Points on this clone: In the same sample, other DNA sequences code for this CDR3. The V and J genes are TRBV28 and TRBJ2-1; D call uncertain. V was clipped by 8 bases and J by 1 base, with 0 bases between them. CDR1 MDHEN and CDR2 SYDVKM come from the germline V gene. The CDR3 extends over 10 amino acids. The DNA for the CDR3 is TGTGCCAGCTCCTACAATGAGCAGTTCTTC. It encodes CASSYNEQFF.

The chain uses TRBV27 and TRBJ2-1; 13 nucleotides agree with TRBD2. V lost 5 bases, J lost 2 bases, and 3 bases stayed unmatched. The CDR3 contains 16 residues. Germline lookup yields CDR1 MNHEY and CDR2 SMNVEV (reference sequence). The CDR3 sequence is CASSRGTSGAYNEQFF. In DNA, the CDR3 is TGTGCCAGCAGTCGAGGGACTAGCGGGGCCTACAATGAGCAGTTCTTC.

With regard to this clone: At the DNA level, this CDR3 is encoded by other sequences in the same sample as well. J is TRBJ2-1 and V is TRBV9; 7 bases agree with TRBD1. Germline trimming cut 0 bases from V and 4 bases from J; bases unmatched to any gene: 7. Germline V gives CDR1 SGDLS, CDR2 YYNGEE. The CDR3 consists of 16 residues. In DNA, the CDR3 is TGTGCCAGCAGCGTAGCTAGAGACAGGGTATACAATGAGCAGTTCTTC. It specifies CASSVARDRVYNEQFF. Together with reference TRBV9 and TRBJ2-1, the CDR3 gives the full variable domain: DSGVTQTPKHLITATGQRVTLRCSPRSGDLSVYWYQQSLDQGLQFLIQYYNGEERAKGNILERFSAQQFPDLHSELNLSSLELGDSALYFCASSVARDRVYNEQFFGPGTRLTVL.

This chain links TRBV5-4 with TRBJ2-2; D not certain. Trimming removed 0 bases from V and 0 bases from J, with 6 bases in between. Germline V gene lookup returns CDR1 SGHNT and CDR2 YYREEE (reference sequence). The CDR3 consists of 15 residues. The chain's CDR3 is CASSLEDTNTGELFF. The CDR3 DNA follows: TGTGCCAGCAGCTTGGAGGATACGAACACCGGGGAGCTGTTTTTT.

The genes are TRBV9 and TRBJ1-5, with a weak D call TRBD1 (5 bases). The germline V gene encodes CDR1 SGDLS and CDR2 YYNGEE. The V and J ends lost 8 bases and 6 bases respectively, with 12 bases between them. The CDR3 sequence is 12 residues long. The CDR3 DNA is TGTGCCAGGAGCAGGGAAGGTCAGCCCCAGCATTTT. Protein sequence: CARSREGQPQHF.

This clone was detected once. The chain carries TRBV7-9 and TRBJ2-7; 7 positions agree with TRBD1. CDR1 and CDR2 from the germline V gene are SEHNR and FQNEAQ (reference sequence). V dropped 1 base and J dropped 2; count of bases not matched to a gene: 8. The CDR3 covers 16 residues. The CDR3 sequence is CASSLVGQGVAYEQYF. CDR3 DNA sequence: TGTGCCAGCAGCTTAGTTGGCCAGGGGGTTGCCTACGAGCAGTACTTC.

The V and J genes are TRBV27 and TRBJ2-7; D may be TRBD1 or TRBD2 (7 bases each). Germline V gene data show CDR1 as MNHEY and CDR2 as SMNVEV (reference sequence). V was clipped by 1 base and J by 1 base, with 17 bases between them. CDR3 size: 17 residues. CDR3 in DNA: TGTGCCAGCAGTTTATTGGCGGTCAGGGGGGGTTCCTACGAGCAGTACTTC. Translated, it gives CASSLLAVRGGSYEQYF.